These 23 T cell receptor beta chains came from one sample sequenced in a study of cytomegalovirus exposure and HLA in healthy donors. PCR involved 60 Vbeta and 13 Jbeta primers. Sequencing was performed with immunoSEQ multiplex PCR; in TCRdb, only in-frame clones are kept and a portion is missing. Counted here are 130,000 to 150,000 clones, roughly three quarters occurring once; the ten biggest clones make up more than 0.95%. The sample was PBMCs. The receptors originated from a man aged 18-30 years in good health and CMV-seronegative.

V is TRBV9 and J is TRBJ2-3; 9 positions agree with TRBD1. Trimming cost V 4 bases and J 3 bases; bases outside gene matches: 9. The CDR3 has 16 amino acids. The V gene's germline CDR1 is SGDLS and CDR2 YYNGEE. The DNA for the CDR3 is TGTGCCAGCAGCCCCCGTGGGACAGGGATAACAGATACGCAGTATTTT. Protein sequence: CASSPRGTGITDTQYF.

The chain has TRBV2 and TRBJ2-5, with TRBD1 identical over 8 bases. Judging by the DNA end, TRBJ2-7 fits better; the J call may be wrong. The CDR3 loop spans 14 amino acids. Germline V gene data show CDR1 as SNHLY and CDR2 as FYNNEI. The DNA for the CDR3 is TGTGCCAGCACCGGGACAGGAAGTAACTACGAGCAGTACTTC. Its protein is CASTGTGSNYEQYF.

V is TRBV5-1 and J is TRBJ1-2, with TRBD1 matching 8 bases. The CDR3 totals 16 residues. The V and J ends lost 4 bases and 0 bases, in that order; junction bases with no gene match: 8. CDR1 is SGHRS and CDR2 is YFSETQ in the germline V gene. CDR3 sequence (DNA): TGCGCCAGCAGCCCGGGACAGGCGTTCTCTAACTATGGCTACACCTTC. It yields the protein CASSPGQAFSNYGYTF.

The chain carries TRBV19 and TRBJ2-3, with D tentatively TRBD1 (5 bases). CDR3 length equals 13 residues. From germline, CDR1 is LNHDA and CDR2 SQIVND (reference sequence). The ends were cut back, 7 bases at V and 1 base at J, with 9 bases in the middle. The CDR3 is CASMSRGTDTQYF. Here the CDR3 DNA reads TGTGCCAGTATGTCCAGGGGCACAGATACGCAGTATTTT.

The gene calls are TRBV4-3 and TRBJ1-2; 8 positions match TRBD1. The CDR3 runs 15 residues. CDR1 is LGHNA and CDR2 is YSLEER in the germline V gene. V was clipped by 2 bases and J by 4 bases; unmatched bases: 6. DNA of the CDR3: TGCGCCAGCAGCCAAACACAGGGGGGCGCCTATGGCTACACCTTC. Its protein is CASSQTQGGAYGYTF.

In this sample, this clone turned up once. The V and J genes are TRBV7-6 and TRBJ2-5; possible D gene TRBD1, 6 bases. CDR1 and CDR2 (germline): SGHVS, FNYEAQ. The CDR3 totals 16 residues. Trimming stripped 2 bases from V and 5 bases from J, with 18 bases between. Here the CDR3 reads CASSLRSDRRDETQYF. The CDR3 bases are TGTGCCAGCAGCTTACGAAGCGACAGGAGAGATGAGACCCAGTACTTC.

The table lists this clone with a count of one. This rearrangement joins TRBV4-3 to TRBJ2-7; 7 nucleotides line up with TRBD1. The CDR3 consists of 14 residues. Germline-derived CDR1 and CDR2 are LGHNA and YSLEER. The V and J ends lost 3 bases and 2 bases, in that order; junction bases with no gene match: 4. CDR3 DNA sequence: TGCGCCAGCAGCCACCGGACAGGAGCCTACGAGCAGTACTTC. Translated, it gives CASSHRTGAYEQYF.

The J gene is TRBJ2-7, the V gene TRBV27, with 7 bases fitting TRBD2. V lost 6 bases, J lost 2 bases, and 10 bases stayed unmatched. Germline values: CDR1 MNHEY, CDR2 SMNVEV (reference sequence). CDR3 size: 15 residues. CDR3 coding DNA: TGTGCCAGCAGCCGCCGGGGAGGGGTGACCTACGAGCAGTACTTC. It yields the protein CASSRRGGVTYEQYF.

J is TRBJ2-2 and V is TRBV6-1; no clear D gene. The CDR3 has 15 amino acids. V lost 8 bases and J 3 bases, leaving 16 bases between the germline ends. Germline V gene lookup returns CDR1 MNHNS and CDR2 SASEGT. For the CDR3, the DNA is TGTGCCAGCCAAACACCCCCCCCCGACACCGGGGAGCTGTTTTTT. Protein: CASQTPPPDTGELFF.

The chain employs TRBV30 and TRBJ1-2; D not resolved. The germline gives CDR1 GTSNPN, CDR2 SVGIG (reference sequence). V lost 5 bases, J lost 5 bases, and 12 bases lay in between. CDR3 length equals 12 residues. The chain's CDR3 is CAWEVRIYGYTF. Written as DNA, the CDR3 is TGTGCCTGGGAGGTACGGATTTATGGCTACACCTTC.

CDR3 loop: CASSSLTQGNEAFF. The DNA for the CDR3 is TGTGCCAGCAGTTCTCTGACCCAGGGAAATGAAGCTTTCTTT. The V gene is TRBV27, the J gene TRBJ1-1, with D tentatively TRBD1 (5 bases). V was cut by 4 bases and J by 7 bases, with 16 bases left in between. Germline CDR1 MNHEY, CDR2 SMNVEV (reference sequence). The CDR3 totals 14 residues.

This chain uses TRBV2 with TRBJ2-2; D perhaps matches TRBD1 (6 bases). V was clipped by 5 bases and J by 1 base, with 17 bases between them. This CDR3 contains 17 residues. Germline V gene sequence: CDR1 SNHLY, CDR2 FYNNEI. The CDR3 loop reads CASSILVGAGNTGELFF. In DNA, the CDR3 is TGTGCCAGCAGTATCCTCGTGGGGGCTGGGAACACCGGGGAGCTGTTTTTT.

The V call is TRBV21-1, the J call TRBJ1-3. TRBV21-1 is a pseudogene. The CDR3 has 17 residues. The CDR3: CASLKGKGGYSGNTIYF. CDR3 nucleotides: TGTGCCAGCCTAAAAGGAAAGGGGGGGTACTCTGGAAACACCATATATTTT.

This chain's CDR3 is CASSLTGNNEQFF. CDR3 DNA sequence: TGTGCCAGCAGTTTAACGGGAAACAATGAGCAGTTCTTC. The chain carries TRBV27 and TRBJ2-1, with D possibly being TRBD2 (5 bases). The germline V gene encodes CDR1 MNHEY and CDR2 SMNVEV (reference sequence). This CDR3 has 13 residues. V dropped 2 bases and J dropped 5 bases, with 7 bases sitting between them.

The chain is built from TRBV9 and TRBJ2-1; no firm D call. The CDR3 is made up of 15 amino acids. Trimming stripped 1 base from V and 9 bases from J, with 17 bases between. Germline lookup yields CDR1 SGDLS and CDR2 YYNGEE. In DNA, the CDR3 is TGTGCCAGCAGCGTAAGCCAGGCGTCCGACGGTGAGCAGTTCTTC. Amino acid sequence: CASSVSQASDGEQFF.

J is TRBJ1-3 and V is TRBV30; TRBD1 might be the D (6 bases). From germline, CDR1 is GTSNPN and CDR2 SVGIG (reference sequence). The germline V and J ends were trimmed by 0 bases and 4 bases, with 16 bases remaining between them. The CDR3 runs to 16 residues. CDR3 region: CAWSVSQGRLGNTIYF. CDR3 bases: TGTGCCTGGAGTGTAAGTCAGGGGCGCTTAGGAAACACCATATATTTT.

The chain employs TRBV6-6 and TRBJ1-1; tentatively, D is TRBD1 (6 bases). Trimming left V 5 bases short and J 5 bases short, with 18 bases between. CDR1 and CDR2 from the germline V gene are MNHNY and SVGAGI (reference sequence). The CDR3 loop spans 15 amino acids. The CDR3 is CASSITESRGTEAFF. The CDR3, as DNA: TGTGCCAGCAGTATTACCGAGAGTAGGGGGACTGAAGCTTTCTTT.

As regards this clone: Mismatch with germline at one junction end may stem from a read error. The J gene is TRBJ1-5, the V gene TRBV7-9; 7 bases align to TRBD1. The CDR3 consists of 18 residues. Germline CDR1 reads SEHNR; CDR2 reads FQNEAQ (reference sequence). The CDR3 DNA reads TGTTCCAGCAGCCCTACCCCGGGAACAGACAGGGAATACCAGCCCCAGCATTTT. Amino acid sequence: CSSSPTPGTDREYQPQHF.

The chain uses TRBV5-1 and TRBJ2-1, with D possibly being TRBD2 (5 bases). Deletions cut 3 bases from V and 4 bases from J, with 8 bases between. The CDR3 loop spans 13 amino acids. The V gene's germline CDR1 is SGHRS and CDR2 YFSETQ. CDR3 in amino acids: CASSSSGYNEQFF. CDR3 nucleotides: TGCGCCAGCAGCTCGAGCGGATACAATGAGCAGTTCTTC.

The chain is built from TRBV15 and TRBJ1-1; 8 nucleotides line up with TRBD1. Germline assignment: CDR1 LNHNV and CDR2 YYDKDF (reference sequence). CDR3 size: 15 residues. V lost 3 bases, J lost 7 bases, and 10 bases stayed unmatched. The CDR3 DNA reads TGTGCCACCAGCAGGGACAGGGACAAGGGGGATGAAGCTTTCTTT. The encoded protein is CATSRDRDKGDEAFF.

The V and J genes are TRBV5-1 and TRBJ2-5; possible D gene TRBD1, 6 bases. Trimming stripped 4 bases from V and 1 base from J, with 11 bases between. The CDR3 sequence is 14 residues long. Germline CDR1 SGHRS, CDR2 YFSETQ. DNA for the CDR3: TGCGCCAGCAGCCAGGGACACCTCCAAGAGACCCAGTACTTC. This encodes CASSQGHLQETQYF.

This chain connects TRBV6-1 to TRBJ1-6; 10 bases agree with TRBD1. CDR3 length: 15 residues. CDR1 MNHNS and CDR2 SASEGT come from the germline V gene. Trimming took 7 bases from V and 3 from J; bases not matched to a gene: 3. CDR3 protein: CASIGQGVYNSPLHF. The CDR3 DNA sequence: TGTGCCAGCATTGGACAGGGGGTCTATAATTCACCCCTCCACTTT.

The table lists this clone with a few counts. The rearrangement joins TRBV5-1 to TRBJ1-1; perhaps TRBD1 as D (5 bases). Per the germline V gene, CDR1 is SGHRS and CDR2 is YFSETQ. Trimming stripped 5 bases from V and 0 bases from J, with 14 bases between. This CDR3 is built from 15 residues. CDR3 sequence reads: CASRSGGGLNTEAFF. CDR3 sequence (DNA): TGCGCCAGCAGATCCGGGGGGGGATTGAACACTGAAGCTTTCTTT. The full variable domain, in which reference TRBV5-1 and TRBJ1-1 provide the parts outside the CDR3, is KAGVTQTPRYLIKTRGQQVTLSCSPISGHRSVSWYQQTPGQGLQFLFEYFSETQRNKGNFPGRFSGRQFSNSRSEMNVSTLELGDSALYLCASRSGGGLNTEAFFGQGTRLTVV.